The 18 T cell receptor beta chains listed next were all sequenced from one sample in a study of cytomegalovirus exposure and HLA in healthy donors (dated by TCRdb to about 2017). Libraries were built with the immunoSEQ multiplex PCR assay. TCRdb holds this immuneACCESS table with in-frame rearrangements only. Some clones are missing; in checked studies, unresolved V genes explain under half, and the rest has no known cause. The table for this sample lists about 400,000 clones; roughly 89% of them were counted only once. The ten biggest clones cover 0.8% to 0.85% of the sample. The source material was PBMCs. These receptors originate from a woman between 18 and 29 years old in good health and CMV-seronegative.

The chain has TRBV5-1 and TRBJ1-5; 7 nucleotides match TRBD1. The CDR3 runs to 15 residues. Germline assignment: CDR1 SGHRS and CDR2 YFSETQ. V lost 0 bases, J lost 3 bases, and 3 bases stayed unmatched. The CDR3 loop reads CASSLVQGNNQPQHF. CDR3 DNA sequence: TGCGCCAGCAGCTTGGTACAGGGGAACAATCAGCCCCAGCATTTT.

The chain employs TRBV4-1 and TRBJ1-3; TRBD1 aligns across 7 bases. The germline V gene encodes CDR1 MGHRA and CDR2 YSYEKL. This CDR3 region has 15 residues. Trimming cost V 3 bases and J 4 bases; bases outside gene matches: 6. The CDR3 coding sequence is TGCGCCAGCAGCCACCTGGGGACAGTAGGAAACACCATATATTTT. Translation gives CASSHLGTVGNTIYF.

V and J are TRBV20-1 and TRBJ2-7; D possibly corresponds to TRBD1 (5 bases). Trimming removed 6 bases at V and 2 bases at J, with 8 bases between. Germline values: CDR1 DFQATT, CDR2 SNEGSKA (reference sequence). The CDR3 runs to 11 residues. The CDR3 region is CSADIAYEQYF. DNA of the CDR3: TGCAGTGCGGACATTGCCTACGAGCAGTACTTC.

The chain couples TRBV5-1 to TRBJ2-5; TRBD2 agrees at 7 bases. This CDR3 comprises 13 residues. Germline V gene data show CDR1 as SGHRS and CDR2 as YFSETQ. The junction had 8 bases not matched to a gene; V was cut back by 7 bases and J by 5 bases. The CDR3 DNA reads TGCGCCAGCTGGGGCGGGAGTTTCGAGACCCAGTACTTC. Translating it yields CASWGGSFETQYF.

The chain couples TRBV11-2 to TRBJ1-2; 11 bases map to TRBD1. The CDR3 spans 17 residues. V shed 5 bases, J shed 8 bases, and the junction held 16 bases outside the gene matches. CDR1 and CDR2 from the germline V gene are SGHAT and FQNNGV. The DNA for the CDR3 is TGTGCCAGCAGCCTACTAACAGCCGGGACAGGGGGAGAAGGCTACACCTTC. Translation: CASSLLTAGTGGEGYTF.

The chain recombines TRBV29-1 with TRBJ2-1, with 7 bases that match TRBD2. The length of the CDR3 is 11 residues. Trimming removed 5 bases from V and 9 bases from J; junction bases left unmatched: 4. Germline V gene sequence: CDR1 SQVTM, CDR2 ANQGSEA. The CDR3 spells CSVLRESEQFF. In DNA form, the CDR3 reads TGCAGCGTTTTGCGGGAGAGTGAGCAGTTCTTC.

The genes are TRBV30 and TRBJ2-7, with D possibly being TRBD1 (6 bases). With 0 bases removed from V and 2 bases from J, the gap between germline ends came to 17 bases. CDR1 and CDR2 from the germline V gene are GTSNPN and SVGIG (reference sequence). The CDR3 length is 16 residues. CDR3 protein: CAWSVGRTGQAYEQYF. The CDR3 DNA is TGTGCCTGGAGTGTGGGGAGAACGGGACAAGCCTACGAGCAGTACTTC.

This clone was observed a handful of times. The CDR3 here is CASSEGTGVYSPLHF. As DNA, the CDR3 is TGTGCCAGTAGCGAAGGGACAGGGGTCTACTCACCCCTCCACTTT. This chain joins TRBV19 and TRBJ1-6; TRBD1 matches at 10 bases. V gave up 6 bases and J gave up 10 bases; unmatched junction bases: 9. Germline V lookup: CDR1 LNHDA, CDR2 SQIVND (reference sequence). CDR3 length equals 15 residues.

V and J are TRBV5-1 and TRBJ1-2; D is unclear. The length of the CDR3 is 12 residues. Germline assignment: CDR1 SGHRS and CDR2 YFSETQ. V was cut by 4 bases and J by 4 bases, with 8 bases left in between. This CDR3 reads CASSTDLYGYTF. Written as DNA, the CDR3 is TGCGCCAGCAGCACAGACCTCTATGGCTACACCTTC.

V is TRBV4-1 and J is TRBJ2-3; a possible D gene is TRBD1 (6 bases). V was shortened by 2 bases and J by 5 bases, with 14 bases between the two germline ends. CDR1 and CDR2 from the germline V gene are MGHRA and YSYEKL. The CDR3 has 15 residues. CDR3 DNA sequence: TGCGCCAGCAGCCAACCAACCAGGGGACAAGATACGCAGTATTTT. It translates to CASSQPTRGQDTQYF.

The V call is TRBV6-6, the J call TRBJ2-6, with 8 positions matching TRBD2. The V gene end was trimmed by 2 bases and the J gene end by 0 bases; junction bases not matched to a gene: 0. Germline lookup yields CDR1 MNHNY and CDR2 SVGAGI (reference sequence). This CDR3 is 16 amino acids long. CDR3 region: CASSYAGGSGANVLTF. In DNA form, the CDR3 reads TGTGCCAGCAGTTACGCGGGGGGCTCTGGGGCCAACGTCCTGACTTTC.

The chain joins TRBV19 to TRBJ2-1; TRBD2 matches at 13 bases. The CDR3 has 17 residues. J lost 7 bases, V lost 3 bases, and 9 bases had no gene match. Per the germline V gene, CDR1 is LNHDA and CDR2 is SQIVND (reference sequence). The CDR3: CASSISTSGGAGNEQFF. In nucleotides, the CDR3 is TGTGCCAGTAGTATTTCAACTAGCGGGGGGGCCGGGAATGAGCAGTTCTTC.

The chain joins TRBV4-1 to TRBJ2-3, with TRBD2 identical over 14 bases. Germline loops: CDR1 MGHRA, CDR2 YSYEKL. The V gene end was trimmed by 4 bases and the J gene end by 6 bases; junction bases not matched to a gene: 6. The CDR3 totals 16 residues. CDR3 in amino acids: CASSPLGLAGDDTQYF. DNA for the CDR3: TGCGCCAGCAGCCCCTTGGGACTAGCGGGAGATGATACGCAGTATTTT.

The genes are TRBV6-1 and TRBJ2-5; 7 bases line up with TRBD2. The junction had 5 bases not matched to a gene; V was cut back by 6 bases and J by 4 bases. Germline CDR1 MNHNS, CDR2 SASEGT. The CDR3 runs 13 residues. CDR3 in DNA: TGTGCCAGCAGCGCCTGGGGGGGAGAGACCCAGTACTTC. Translating gives CASSAWGGETQYF.

The J gene is TRBJ1-6, the V gene TRBV5-5, with D maybe TRBD1 (5 bases). CDR1 and CDR2 from the germline V gene are SGHKS and YYEKEE (reference sequence). The length of the CDR3 is 16 residues. The V end was cut by 4 bases, the J end by 9 bases, with 20 bases between. The CDR3 region has the DNA TGTGCCAGCAGCATTCTAGCGGGACTCGGGGGTTCACCCCTCCACTTT. The encoded protein is CASSILAGLGGSPLHF.

The chain couples TRBV5-1 to TRBJ1-6; no firm D call. Germline V lookup: CDR1 SGHRS, CDR2 YFSETQ. The CDR3 length is 15 residues. V dropped 4 bases and J dropped 6 bases, with 14 bases sitting between them. The CDR3 coding sequence is TGCGCCAGCAGCCGCACTTCTATTAGTAATTCACCCCTCCACTTT. Protein sequence: CASSRTSISNSPLHF.

This clone is a singleton in its sample. The rearrangement links TRBV15 to TRBJ2-1; TRBD2 aligns across 13 bases. Trimming removed 5 bases from V and 8 bases from J; junction bases left unmatched: 6. Germline V gives CDR1 LNHNV, CDR2 YYDKDF (reference sequence). This CDR3 region has 15 residues. CDR3: CATSLTSGRAYEQFF. The CDR3 bases are TGTGCCACCAGCTTAACTAGCGGGAGGGCATATGAGCAGTTCTTC.

This chain joins TRBV9 and TRBJ1-1, with D possibly matching TRBD1 (5 bases). In germline, CDR1 is SGDLS, CDR2 YYNGEE. V lost 1 base and J lost 1, with 11 bases in between. The CDR3 length is 15 residues. CDR3: CASSVQGEANTEAFF. Written as DNA, the CDR3 is TGTGCCAGCAGCGTACAGGGTGAAGCGAACACTGAAGCTTTCTTT.